This T cell receptor (beta chain) appears in the sequencing data of a study of T cells in Graves' hyperthyroidism and ophthalmopathy. RNA transcripts were the template for amplifying TCR beta CDR3 regions. First-round RT-PCR with HTBI primers amplified the TCR CDR3 region. Each CDR3 protein gets one entry after TCRdb re-called the multiplex PCR reads with MiXCR. The data contain over 500,000 distinct CDR3 sequences, about 14% of them singletons. General study results and limits: Expanded thyroid clonotypes (above 0.001) were mostly also found in blood.

This clonotype was counted many times. Its antigen remains unknown. In germline, CDR1 is MNHNY, CDR2 SVGAGI (reference sequence). Germline trimming cut 0 bases from V and 5 bases from J; bases unmatched to any gene: 8. There are 17 residues in the CDR3. The sequenced sample was blood. J is TRBJ2-1 and V is TRBV6-6, with 9 bases aligning to TRBD2. This receptor was taken from a woman between 40 and 55 years old with Graves' hyperthyroidism. The CDR3 protein is CASSYSKATSGNNEQFF. CDR3 in DNA: TGTGCCAGCAGTTACTCGAAGGCGACTAGCGGAAACAATGAGCAGTTCTTC.